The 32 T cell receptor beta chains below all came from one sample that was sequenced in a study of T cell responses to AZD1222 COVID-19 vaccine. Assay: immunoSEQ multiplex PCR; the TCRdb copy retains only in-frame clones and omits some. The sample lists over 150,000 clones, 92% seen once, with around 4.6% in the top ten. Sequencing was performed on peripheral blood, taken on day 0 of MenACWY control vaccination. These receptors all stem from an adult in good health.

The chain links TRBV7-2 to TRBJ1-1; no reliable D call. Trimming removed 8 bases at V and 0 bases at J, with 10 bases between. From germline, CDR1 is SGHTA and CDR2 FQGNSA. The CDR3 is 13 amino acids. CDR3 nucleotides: TGTGCCAGCTCGAAGTCGGTGAACACTGAAGCTTTCTTT. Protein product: CASSKSVNTEAFF.

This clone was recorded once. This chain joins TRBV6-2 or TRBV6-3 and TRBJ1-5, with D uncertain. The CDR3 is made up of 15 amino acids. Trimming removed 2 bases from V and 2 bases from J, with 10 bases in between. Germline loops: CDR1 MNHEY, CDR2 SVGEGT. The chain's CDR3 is CASSYVMRGNQPQHF. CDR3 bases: TGTGCCAGCAGTTACGTAATGAGGGGCAATCAGCCCCAGCATTTT.

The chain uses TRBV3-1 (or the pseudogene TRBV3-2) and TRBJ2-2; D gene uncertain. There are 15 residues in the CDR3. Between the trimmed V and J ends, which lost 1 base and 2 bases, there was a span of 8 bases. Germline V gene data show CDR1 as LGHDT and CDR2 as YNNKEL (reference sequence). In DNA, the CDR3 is TGTGCCAGCAGCCAAGCACCTAGTAACACCGGGGAGCTGTTTTTT. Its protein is CASSQAPSNTGELFF.

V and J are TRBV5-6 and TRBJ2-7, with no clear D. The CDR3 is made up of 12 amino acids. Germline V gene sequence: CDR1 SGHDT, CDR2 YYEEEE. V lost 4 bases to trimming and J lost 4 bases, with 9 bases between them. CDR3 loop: CASSLRRYEQYF. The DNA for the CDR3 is TGTGCCAGCAGCCTGCGAAGGTACGAGCAGTACTTC.

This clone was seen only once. The CDR3 nucleotides are TGTGCCAGTAGTAGGACGGCAGATACGCAGTATTTT. Encoded protein: CASSRTADTQYF. This chain uses TRBV19 with TRBJ2-3; D remains ambiguous. Between the trimmed V and J ends, which lost 4 bases and 4 bases, there was a span of 6 bases. The CDR3 has 12 amino acids. In germline, CDR1 is LNHDA, CDR2 SQIVND (reference sequence).

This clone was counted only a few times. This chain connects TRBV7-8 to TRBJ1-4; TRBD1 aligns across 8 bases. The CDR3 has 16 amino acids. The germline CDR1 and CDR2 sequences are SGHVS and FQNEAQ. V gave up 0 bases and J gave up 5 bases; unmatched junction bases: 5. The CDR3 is CASSLAARQGNEKLFF. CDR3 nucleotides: TGTGCCAGCAGCTTAGCGGCAAGACAGGGGAATGAAAAACTGTTTTTT.

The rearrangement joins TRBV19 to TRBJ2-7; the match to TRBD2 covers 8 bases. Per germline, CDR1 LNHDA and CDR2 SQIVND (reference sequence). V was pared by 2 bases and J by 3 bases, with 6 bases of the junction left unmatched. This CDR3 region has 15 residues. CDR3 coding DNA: TGTGCCAGTAGTATACAGGGACTAGGTCTCTACGAGCAGTACTTC. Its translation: CASSIQGLGLYEQYF. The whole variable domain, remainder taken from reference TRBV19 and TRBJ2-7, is DGGITQSPKYLFRKEGQNVTLSCEQNLNHDAMYWYRQDPGQGLRLIYYSQIVNDFQKGDIAEGYSVSREKKESFPLTVTSAQKNPTAFYLCASSIQGLGLYEQYFGPGTRLTVT.

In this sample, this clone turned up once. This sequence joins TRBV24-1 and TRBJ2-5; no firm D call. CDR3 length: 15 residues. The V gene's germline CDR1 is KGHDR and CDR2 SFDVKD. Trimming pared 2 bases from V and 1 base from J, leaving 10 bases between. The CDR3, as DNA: TGTGCCACCAGTGATTCTAGTACTCTCCAAGAGACCCAGTACTTC. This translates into CATSDSSTLQETQYF.

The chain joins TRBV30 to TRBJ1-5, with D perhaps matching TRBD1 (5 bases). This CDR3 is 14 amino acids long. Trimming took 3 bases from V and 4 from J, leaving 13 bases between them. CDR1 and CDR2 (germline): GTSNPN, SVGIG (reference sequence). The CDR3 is CAWRGTGGNQPQHF. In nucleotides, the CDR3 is TGTGCCTGGAGGGGGACTGGGGGAAATCAGCCCCAGCATTTT.

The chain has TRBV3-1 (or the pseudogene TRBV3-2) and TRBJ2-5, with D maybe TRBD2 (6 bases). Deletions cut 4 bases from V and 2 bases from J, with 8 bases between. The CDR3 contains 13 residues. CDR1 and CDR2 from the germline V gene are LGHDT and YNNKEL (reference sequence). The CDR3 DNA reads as TGTGCCAGCAGCCGGGGGGTACAAGAGACCCAGTACTTC. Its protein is CASSRGVQETQYF.

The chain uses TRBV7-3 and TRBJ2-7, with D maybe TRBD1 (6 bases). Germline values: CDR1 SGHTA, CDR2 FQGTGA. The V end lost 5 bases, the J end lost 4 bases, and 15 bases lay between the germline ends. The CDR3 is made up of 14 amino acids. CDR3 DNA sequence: TGTGCCAGCAGCCAGGACAGTTCCGAGTACGAGCAGTACTTC. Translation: CASSQDSSEYEQYF.

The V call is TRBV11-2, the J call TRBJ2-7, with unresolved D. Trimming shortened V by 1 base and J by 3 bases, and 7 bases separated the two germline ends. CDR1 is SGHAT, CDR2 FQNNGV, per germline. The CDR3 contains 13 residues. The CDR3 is CASSLGGSYEQYF. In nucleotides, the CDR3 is TGTGCCAGCAGCTTAGGTGGTAGCTACGAGCAGTACTTC.

For the CDR3, the DNA is TGTGCCTGGAGTGGACGGATCTACGAGCAGTACTTC. Translating it yields CAWSGRIYEQYF. The chain is built from TRBV30 and TRBJ2-7; D not resolved. The V end was cut by 1 base, the J end by 3 bases, with 7 bases between. Germline V lookup: CDR1 GTSNPN, CDR2 SVGIG (reference sequence). The CDR3 runs to 12 residues.

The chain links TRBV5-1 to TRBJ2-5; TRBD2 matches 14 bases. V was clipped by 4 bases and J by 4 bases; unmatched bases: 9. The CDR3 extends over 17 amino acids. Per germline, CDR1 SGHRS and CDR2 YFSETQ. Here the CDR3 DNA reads TGCGCCAGCAGCCCGGGACTAGCGGGAGTATGGGCAGAGACCCAGTACTTC. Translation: CASSPGLAGVWAETQYF.

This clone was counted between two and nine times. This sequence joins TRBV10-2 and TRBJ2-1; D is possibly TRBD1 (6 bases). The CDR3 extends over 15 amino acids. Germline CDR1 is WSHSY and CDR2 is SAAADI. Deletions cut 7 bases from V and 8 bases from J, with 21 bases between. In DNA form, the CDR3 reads TGCGCCAGCACTCAAACAGGGTCCGGGACACATGAGCAGTTCTTC. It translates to CASTQTGSGTHEQFF.

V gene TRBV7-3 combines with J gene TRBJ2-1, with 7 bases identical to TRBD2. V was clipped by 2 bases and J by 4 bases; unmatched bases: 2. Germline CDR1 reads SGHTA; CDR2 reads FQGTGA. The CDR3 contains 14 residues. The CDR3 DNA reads TGTGCCAGCAGCTTAGGGGAGGGGTACAATGAGCAGTTCTTC. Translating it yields CASSLGEGYNEQFF.

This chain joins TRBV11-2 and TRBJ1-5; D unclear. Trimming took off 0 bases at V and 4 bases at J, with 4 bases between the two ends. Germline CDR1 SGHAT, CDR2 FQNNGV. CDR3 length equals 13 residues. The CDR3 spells CASSLDTNQPQHF. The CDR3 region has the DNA TGTGCCAGCAGCTTAGACACTAATCAGCCCCAGCATTTT.

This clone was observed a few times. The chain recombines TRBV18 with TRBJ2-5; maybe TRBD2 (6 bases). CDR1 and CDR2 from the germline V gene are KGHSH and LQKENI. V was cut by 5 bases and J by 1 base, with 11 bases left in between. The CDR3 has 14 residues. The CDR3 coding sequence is TGTGCCAGCTCAGTTCTCGGGGGCCAAGAGACCCAGTACTTC. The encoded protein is CASSVLGGQETQYF.

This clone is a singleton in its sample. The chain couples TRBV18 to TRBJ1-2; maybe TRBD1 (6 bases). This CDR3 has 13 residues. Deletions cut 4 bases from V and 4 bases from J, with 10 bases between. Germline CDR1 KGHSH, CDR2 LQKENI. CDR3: CASSLGDIYGYTF. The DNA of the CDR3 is TGTGCCAGCTCACTAGGGGACATCTATGGCTACACCTTC.

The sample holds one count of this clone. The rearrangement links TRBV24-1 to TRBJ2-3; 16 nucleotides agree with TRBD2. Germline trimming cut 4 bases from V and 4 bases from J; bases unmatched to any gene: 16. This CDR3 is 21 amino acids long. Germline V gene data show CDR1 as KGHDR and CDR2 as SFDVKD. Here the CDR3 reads CATSDPAGTSGRARVADTQYF. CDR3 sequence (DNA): TGTGCCACCAGTGACCCTGCCGGGACTAGCGGGAGGGCCCGCGTGGCAGATACGCAGTATTTT.

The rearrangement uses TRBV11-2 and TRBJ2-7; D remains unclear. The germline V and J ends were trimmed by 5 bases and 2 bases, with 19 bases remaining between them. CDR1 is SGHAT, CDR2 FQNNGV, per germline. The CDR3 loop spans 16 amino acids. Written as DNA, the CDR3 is TGTGCCAGCAGCCCCGACTTCGCTAAAGGGCCCTACGAGCAGTACTTC. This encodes CASSPDFAKGPYEQYF.

The DNA of the CDR3 is TGTGCCAGCAACTGGGGGGGTAGCACAGATACGCAGTATTTT. The encoded protein is CASNWGGSTDTQYF. This chain links TRBV27 with TRBJ2-3; TRBD2 aligns across 7 bases. V dropped 7 bases and J dropped 0; count of bases not matched to a gene: 4. This CDR3 comprises 14 residues. Germline V gene lookup returns CDR1 MNHEY and CDR2 SMNVEV (reference sequence).

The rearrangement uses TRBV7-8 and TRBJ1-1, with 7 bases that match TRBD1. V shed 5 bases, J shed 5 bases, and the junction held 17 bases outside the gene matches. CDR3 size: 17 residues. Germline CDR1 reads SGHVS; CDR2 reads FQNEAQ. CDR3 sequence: CASSADRVNWGRTEAFF. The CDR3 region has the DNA TGTGCCAGCAGCGCCGACAGGGTTAATTGGGGTAGGACTGAAGCTTTCTTT. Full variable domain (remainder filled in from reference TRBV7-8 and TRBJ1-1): GAGVSQSPRYKVAKRGQDVALRCDPISGHVSLFWYQQALGQGPEFLTYFQNEAQLDKSGLPSDRFFAERPEGSVSTLKIQRTQQEDSAVYLCASSADRVNWGRTEAFFGQGTRLTVV.

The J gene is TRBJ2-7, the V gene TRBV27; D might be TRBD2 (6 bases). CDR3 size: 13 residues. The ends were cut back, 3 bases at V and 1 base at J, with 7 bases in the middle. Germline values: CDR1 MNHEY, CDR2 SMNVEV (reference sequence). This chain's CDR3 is CASSFSGSYEQYF. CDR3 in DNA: TGTGCCAGCAGTTTTAGCGGTTCCTACGAGCAGTACTTC.

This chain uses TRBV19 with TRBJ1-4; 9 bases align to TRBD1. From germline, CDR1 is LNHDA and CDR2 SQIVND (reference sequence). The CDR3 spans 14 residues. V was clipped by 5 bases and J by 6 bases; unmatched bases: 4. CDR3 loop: CASSRDRVYEKLFF. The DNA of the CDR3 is TGTGCCAGTAGTCGGGACAGGGTTTATGAAAAACTGTTTTTT.

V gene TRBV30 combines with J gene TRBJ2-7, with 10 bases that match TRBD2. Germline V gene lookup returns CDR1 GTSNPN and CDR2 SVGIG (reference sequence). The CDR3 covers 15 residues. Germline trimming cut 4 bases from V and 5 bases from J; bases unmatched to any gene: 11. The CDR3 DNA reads TGTGCCTGGACCGGCGATCTAGCGGGAGCTAACGAGCAGTACTTC. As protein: CAWTGDLAGANEQYF. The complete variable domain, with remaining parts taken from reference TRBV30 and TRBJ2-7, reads SQTIHQWPATLVQPVGSPLSLECTVEGTSNPNLYWYRQAAGRGLQLLFYSVGIGQISSEVPQNLSASRPQDRQFILSSKKLLLSDSGFYLCAWTGDLAGANEQYFGPGTRLTVT.

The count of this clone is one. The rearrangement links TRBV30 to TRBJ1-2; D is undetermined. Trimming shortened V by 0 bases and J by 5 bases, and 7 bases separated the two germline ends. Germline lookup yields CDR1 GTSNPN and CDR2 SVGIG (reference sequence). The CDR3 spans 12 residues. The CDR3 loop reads CAWSVTPYGYTF. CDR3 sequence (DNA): TGTGCCTGGAGTGTGACGCCATATGGCTACACCTTC.

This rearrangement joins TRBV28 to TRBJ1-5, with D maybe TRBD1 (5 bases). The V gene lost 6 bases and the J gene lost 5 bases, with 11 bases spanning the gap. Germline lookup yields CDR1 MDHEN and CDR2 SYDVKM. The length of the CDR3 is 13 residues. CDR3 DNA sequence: TGTGCCAGCAGGGGGACCAAAGATCAGCCCCAGCATTTT. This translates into CASRGTKDQPQHF.

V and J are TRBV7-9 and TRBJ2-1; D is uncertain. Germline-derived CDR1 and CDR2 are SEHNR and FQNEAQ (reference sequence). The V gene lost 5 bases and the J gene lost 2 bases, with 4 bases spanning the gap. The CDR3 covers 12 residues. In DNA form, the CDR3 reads TGTGCCAGCAGCGAAACCTACAATGAGCAGTTCTTC. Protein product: CASSETYNEQFF. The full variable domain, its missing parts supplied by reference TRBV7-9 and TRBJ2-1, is DTGVSQNPRHKITKRGQNVTFRCDPISEHNRLYWYRQTLGQGPEFLTYFQNEAQLEKSRLLSDRFSAERPKGSFSTLEIQRTEQGDSAMYLCASSETYNEQFFGPGTRLTVL.

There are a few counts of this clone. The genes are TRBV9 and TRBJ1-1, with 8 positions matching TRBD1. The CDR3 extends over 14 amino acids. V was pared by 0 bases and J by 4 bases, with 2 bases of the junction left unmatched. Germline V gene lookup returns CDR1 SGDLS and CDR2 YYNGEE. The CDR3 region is CASSVGGQGTEAFF. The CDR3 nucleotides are TGTGCCAGCAGCGTAGGAGGACAGGGCACTGAAGCTTTCTTT.

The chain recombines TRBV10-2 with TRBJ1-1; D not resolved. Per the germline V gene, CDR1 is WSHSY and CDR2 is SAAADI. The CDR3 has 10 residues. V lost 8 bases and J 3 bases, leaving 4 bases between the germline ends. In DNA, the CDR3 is TGCGCCAGCGCGGACACTGAAGCTTTCTTT. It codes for CASADTEAFF.

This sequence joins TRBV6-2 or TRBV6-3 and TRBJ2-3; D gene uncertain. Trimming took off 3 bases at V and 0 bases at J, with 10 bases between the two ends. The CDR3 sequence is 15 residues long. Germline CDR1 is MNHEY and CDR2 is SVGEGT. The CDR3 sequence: CASSYTGVSTDTQYF. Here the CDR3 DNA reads TGTGCCAGCAGTTATACCGGCGTTAGCACAGATACGCAGTATTTT.